These 10 T cell receptor beta chains were all obtained from the same sample, sequenced in a study of cytomegalovirus exposure and HLA in healthy donors. Use of 60 Vbeta and 13 Jbeta primers characterized the PCR. Profiling relied on immunoSEQ multiplex PCR, and the TCRdb table lists in-frame clones only, not all of them. The sample includes 120,000 or so clones, roughly 80% of them seen just once. Sequences were obtained from PBMCs. These receptors were obtained from a man in his 60s in good health and CMV-seropositive.

The gene calls are TRBV4-1 and TRBJ2-5; TRBD2 is a possible D gene (6 bases). Per the germline V gene, CDR1 is MGHRA and CDR2 is YSYEKL. Deletions cut 3 bases from V and 6 bases from J, with 14 bases between. CDR3 length: 14 residues. CDR3 nucleotide sequence: TGCGCCAGCAGCCAGGGTATGACTAGGAAGACCCAGTACTTC. As protein: CASSQGMTRKTQYF.

Written as DNA, the CDR3 is TGTGCCAGCAGCCCTAGACAGGGCCGCGACACCGGGGAGCTGTTTTTT. This encodes CASSPRQGRDTGELFF. This rearrangement joins TRBV7-3 to TRBJ2-2; 7 nucleotides agree with TRBD1. V gave up 5 bases and J gave up 3 bases; unmatched junction bases: 9. Germline V gives CDR1 SGHTA, CDR2 FQGTGA. There are 16 residues in the CDR3.

The chain couples TRBV9 to TRBJ2-7, with 7 bases aligning to TRBD1. Trimming at V came to 4 bases and at J to 1 base, leaving 8 bases not matched to a gene. The CDR3 covers 15 residues. CDR1 SGDLS and CDR2 YYNGEE come from the germline V gene. The CDR3 region is CASSTAGTASYEQYF. CDR3 bases: TGTGCCAGCAGCACAGCCGGGACAGCATCCTACGAGCAGTACTTC.

In its sample, this clone was seen once. The chain employs TRBV2 and TRBJ2-5; 7 positions match TRBD1. This CDR3 spans 13 amino acids. With 6 bases clipped from V and 3 bases from J, the junction kept 4 bases outside the gene matches. The germline CDR1 and CDR2 sequences are SNHLY and FYNNEI. The CDR3 is CASSADREETQYF. DNA of the CDR3: TGTGCCAGCAGCGCAGACAGGGAAGAGACCCAGTACTTC.

The CDR3 DNA reads TGTGCCAGCAGCTTCGGGGGGTTGAACACTGAAGCTTTCTTT. Protein sequence: CASSFGGLNTEAFF. The chain carries TRBV7-2 and TRBJ1-1, with D perhaps TRBD1 (5 bases). The CDR3 covers 14 residues. Germline V lookup: CDR1 SGHTA, CDR2 FQGNSA. The germline V and J ends were trimmed by 3 bases and 0 bases, with 8 bases remaining between them.

CDR3 sequence reads: CASTPRGVGELFF. The CDR3 nucleotides are TGTGCCAGCACACCCCGGGGAGTCGGGGAGCTGTTTTTT. The rearrangement links TRBV2 to TRBJ2-2; D might be TRBD2 (5 bases). V dropped 7 bases and J dropped 7 bases, with 13 bases sitting between them. Germline V gene data show CDR1 as SNHLY and CDR2 as FYNNEI. The CDR3 loop spans 13 amino acids.

This chain links TRBV5-1 with TRBJ2-5; 7 bases are shared with TRBD1. The CDR3 spans 15 residues. With V trimmed by 0 bases and J by 1 base, 3 bases remained unmatched. The germline gives CDR1 SGHRS, CDR2 YFSETQ. The CDR3 protein is CASSLGQGPQETQYF. CDR3 DNA sequence: TGCGCCAGCAGCTTGGGACAGGGCCCCCAAGAGACCCAGTACTTC.

This clone was counted once. The chain links TRBV27 to TRBJ1-3; D may be TRBD1 (5 bases). With 5 bases removed from V and 4 bases from J, the gap between germline ends came to 15 bases. The CDR3 is 15 residues long. CDR1 and CDR2 (germline): MNHEY, SMNVEV (reference sequence). The CDR3 sequence is CASSLRGGVGNTIYF. CDR3 DNA sequence: TGTGCCAGCAGTCTTCGCGGGGGGGTGGGAAACACCATATATTTT.

The chain recombines TRBV11-2 with TRBJ2-1, with D uncertain. Looked up from germline, CDR1 is SGHAT and CDR2 is FQNNGV. The ends were cut back, 3 bases at V and 8 bases at J, with 5 bases in the middle. The CDR3 has 11 amino acids. The CDR3 region has the DNA TGTGCCAGCAGCTTTACGGATGAGCAGTTCTTC. Translated, it gives CASSFTDEQFF.

V is TRBV19 and J is TRBJ2-7; 9 bases are shared with TRBD1. The trim removed 3 bases at V and 2 bases at J, leaving 5 bases unmatched. CDR1 is LNHDA and CDR2 is SQIVND in the germline V gene (reference sequence). This CDR3 contains 15 residues. The CDR3 is CASSIQGTGTYEQYF. In DNA, the CDR3 is TGTGCCAGTAGTATCCAAGGGACAGGGACCTACGAGCAGTACTTC.